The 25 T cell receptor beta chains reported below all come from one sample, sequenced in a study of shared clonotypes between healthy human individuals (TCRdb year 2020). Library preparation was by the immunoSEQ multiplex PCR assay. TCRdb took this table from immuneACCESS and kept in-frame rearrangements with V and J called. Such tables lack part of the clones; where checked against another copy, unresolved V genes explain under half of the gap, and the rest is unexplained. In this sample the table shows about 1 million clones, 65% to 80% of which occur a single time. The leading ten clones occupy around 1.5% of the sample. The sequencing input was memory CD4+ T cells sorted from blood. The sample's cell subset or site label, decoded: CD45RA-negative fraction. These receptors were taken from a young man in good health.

CDR3 DNA: TGTGCCAGCAGTGTGGACACAAAAGGGGATACGCAGTATTTT. As protein: CASSVDTKGDTQYF. The chain carries TRBV2 and TRBJ2-3; a weak D match, TRBD1 (5 bases). The germline CDR1 and CDR2 sequences are SNHLY and FYNNEI. The CDR3 loop spans 14 amino acids. Trimming stripped 4 bases from V and 6 bases from J, with 14 bases between.

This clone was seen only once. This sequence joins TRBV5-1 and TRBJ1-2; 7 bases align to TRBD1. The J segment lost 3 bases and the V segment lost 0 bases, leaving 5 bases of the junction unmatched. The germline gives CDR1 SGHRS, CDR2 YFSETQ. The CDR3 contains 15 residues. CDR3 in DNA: TGCGCCAGCAGCTTGGTACAGGGGCCCCACTATGGCTACACCTTC. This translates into CASSLVQGPHYGYTF.

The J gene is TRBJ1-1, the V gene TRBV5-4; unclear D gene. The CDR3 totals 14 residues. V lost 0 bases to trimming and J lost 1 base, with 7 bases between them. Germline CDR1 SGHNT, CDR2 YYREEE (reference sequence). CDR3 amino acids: CASSLDSRNTEAFF. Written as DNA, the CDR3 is TGTGCCAGCAGCTTGGACAGCCGGAACACTGAAGCTTTCTTT.

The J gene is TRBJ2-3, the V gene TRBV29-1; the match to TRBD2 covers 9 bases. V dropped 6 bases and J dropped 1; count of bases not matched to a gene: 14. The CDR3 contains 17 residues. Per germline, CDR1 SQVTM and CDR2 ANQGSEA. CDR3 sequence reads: CSVRGASGKGGTDTQYF. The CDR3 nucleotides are TGCAGCGTAAGGGGGGCTAGCGGGAAAGGGGGCACAGATACGCAGTATTTT.

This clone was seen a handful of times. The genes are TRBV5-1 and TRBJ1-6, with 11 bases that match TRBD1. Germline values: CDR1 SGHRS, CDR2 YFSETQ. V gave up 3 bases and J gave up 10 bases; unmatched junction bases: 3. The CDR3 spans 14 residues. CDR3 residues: CASSSGQGESPLHF. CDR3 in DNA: TGCGCCAGCAGCTCGGGACAGGGGGAATCACCCCTCCACTTT.

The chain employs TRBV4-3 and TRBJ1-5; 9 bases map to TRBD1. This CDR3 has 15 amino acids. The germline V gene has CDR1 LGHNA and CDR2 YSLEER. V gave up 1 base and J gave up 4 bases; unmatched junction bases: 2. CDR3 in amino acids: CASSQGTGANQPQHF. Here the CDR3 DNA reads TGCGCCAGCAGCCAAGGGACAGGGGCGAATCAGCCCCAGCATTTT.

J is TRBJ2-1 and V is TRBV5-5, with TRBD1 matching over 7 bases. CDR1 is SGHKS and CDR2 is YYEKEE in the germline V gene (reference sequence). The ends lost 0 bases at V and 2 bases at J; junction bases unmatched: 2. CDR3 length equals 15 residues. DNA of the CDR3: TGTGCCAGCAGCTTGGACGGGACAGCCTACAATGAGCAGTTCTTC. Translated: CASSLDGTAYNEQFF.

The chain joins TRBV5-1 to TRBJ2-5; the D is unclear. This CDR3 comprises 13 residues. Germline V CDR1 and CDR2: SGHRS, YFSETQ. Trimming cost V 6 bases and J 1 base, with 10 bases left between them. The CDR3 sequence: CASTKQSQETQYF. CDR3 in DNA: TGCGCCAGCACAAAGCAGTCCCAAGAGACCCAGTACTTC.

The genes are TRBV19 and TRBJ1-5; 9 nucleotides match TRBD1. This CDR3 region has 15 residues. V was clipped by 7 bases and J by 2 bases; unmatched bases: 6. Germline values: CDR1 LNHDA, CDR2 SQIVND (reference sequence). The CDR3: CASTTTGGGNQPQHF. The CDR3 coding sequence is TGTGCCAGTACTACTACAGGGGGCGGCAATCAGCCCCAGCATTTT.

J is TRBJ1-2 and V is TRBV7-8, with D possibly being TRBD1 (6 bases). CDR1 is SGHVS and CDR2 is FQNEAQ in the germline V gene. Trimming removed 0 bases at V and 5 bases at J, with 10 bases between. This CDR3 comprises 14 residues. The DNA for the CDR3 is TGTGCCAGCAGCTTAGCGCAGGGGCCTTATGGCTACACCTTC. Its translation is CASSLAQGPYGYTF.

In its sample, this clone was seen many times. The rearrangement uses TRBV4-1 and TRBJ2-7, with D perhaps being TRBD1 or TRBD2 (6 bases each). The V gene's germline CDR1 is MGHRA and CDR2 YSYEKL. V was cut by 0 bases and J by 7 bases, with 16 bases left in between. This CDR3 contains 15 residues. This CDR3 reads CASSQEGPGAGEQYF. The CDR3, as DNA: TGCGCCAGCAGCCAAGAGGGACCGGGGGCCGGGGAGCAGTACTTC.

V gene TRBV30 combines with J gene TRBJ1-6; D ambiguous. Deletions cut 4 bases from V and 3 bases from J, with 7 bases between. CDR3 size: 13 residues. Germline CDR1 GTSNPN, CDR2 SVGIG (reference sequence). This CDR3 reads CAWIRSYNSPLHF. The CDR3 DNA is TGTGCCTGGATTAGGAGCTATAATTCACCCCTCCACTTT.

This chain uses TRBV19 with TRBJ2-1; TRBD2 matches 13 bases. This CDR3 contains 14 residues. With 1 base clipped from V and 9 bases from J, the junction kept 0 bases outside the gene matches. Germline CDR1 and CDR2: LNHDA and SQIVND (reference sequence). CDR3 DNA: TGTGCCAGTAGTATAGGGACTAGCGGGAGTGAGCAGTTCTTC. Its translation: CASSIGTSGSEQFF.

The CDR3 DNA follows: TGTGCCAGCAGCTTAGATCTAAAAGGGAGGACTGAAGCTTTCTTT. Amino acid sequence: CASSLDLKGRTEAFF. The genes are TRBV11-2 and TRBJ1-1; D ambiguous. Germline CDR1 reads SGHAT; CDR2 reads FQNNGV. The V gene lost 0 bases and the J gene lost 5 bases, with 13 bases spanning the gap. This CDR3 comprises 15 residues.

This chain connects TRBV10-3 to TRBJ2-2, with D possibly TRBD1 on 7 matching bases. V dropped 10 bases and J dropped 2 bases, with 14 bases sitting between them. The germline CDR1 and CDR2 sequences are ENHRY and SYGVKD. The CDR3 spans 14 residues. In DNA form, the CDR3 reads TGTGCCACCCAGGGGGGACAAAACACCGGGGAGCTGTTTTTT. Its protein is CATQGGQNTGELFF.

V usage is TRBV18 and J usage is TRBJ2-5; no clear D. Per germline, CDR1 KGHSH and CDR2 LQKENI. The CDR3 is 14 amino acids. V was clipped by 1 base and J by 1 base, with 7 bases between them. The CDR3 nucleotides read TGTGCCAGCTCACCACTGCACAGCCAAGAGACCCAGTACTTC. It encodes CASSPLHSQETQYF.

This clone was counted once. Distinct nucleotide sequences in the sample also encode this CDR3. This CDR3 reads CASSPGTDTQYF. As DNA, the CDR3 is TGTGCCAGCTCACCTGGAACGGATACGCAGTATTTT. The chain is built from TRBV18 and TRBJ2-3; no definite D call. V was cut by 3 bases and J by 6 bases, with 7 bases left in between. The CDR3 length is 12 residues. Germline V CDR1 and CDR2: KGHSH, LQKENI. The variable domain in full, completed from reference TRBV18 and TRBJ2-3, reads NAGVMQNPRHLVRRRGQEARLRCSPMKGHSHVYWYRQLPEEGLKFMVYLQKENIIDESGMPKERFSAEFPKEGPSILRIQQVVRGDSAAYFCASSPGTDTQYFGPGTRLTVL.

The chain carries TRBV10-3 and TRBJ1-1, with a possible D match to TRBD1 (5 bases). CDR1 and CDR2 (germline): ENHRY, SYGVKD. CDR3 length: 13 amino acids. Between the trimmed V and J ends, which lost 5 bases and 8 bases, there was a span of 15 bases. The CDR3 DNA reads TGTGCCATCAGTCAAGGCTTGACAGCCGAAGCTTTCTTT. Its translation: CAISQGLTAEAFF.

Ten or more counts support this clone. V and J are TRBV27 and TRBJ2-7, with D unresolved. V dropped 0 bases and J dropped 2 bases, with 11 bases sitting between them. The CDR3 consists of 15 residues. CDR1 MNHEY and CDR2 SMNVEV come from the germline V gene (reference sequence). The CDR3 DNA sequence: TGTGCCAGCAGTTTATCGGGCAGGTTTCCCTACGAGCAGTACTTC. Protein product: CASSLSGRFPYEQYF.

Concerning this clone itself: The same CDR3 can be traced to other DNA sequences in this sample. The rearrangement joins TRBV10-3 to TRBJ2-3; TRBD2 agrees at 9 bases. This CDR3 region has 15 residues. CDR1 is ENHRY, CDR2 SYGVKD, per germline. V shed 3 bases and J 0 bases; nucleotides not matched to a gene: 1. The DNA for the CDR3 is TGTGCCATCAGTGATACTAGCGGGAGCACAGATACGCAGTATTTT. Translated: CAISDTSGSTDTQYF.

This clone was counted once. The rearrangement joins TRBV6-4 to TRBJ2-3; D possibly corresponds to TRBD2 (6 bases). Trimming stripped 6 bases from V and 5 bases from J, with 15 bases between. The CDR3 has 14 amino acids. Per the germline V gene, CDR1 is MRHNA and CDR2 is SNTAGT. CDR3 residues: CASSRDGGGDTQYF. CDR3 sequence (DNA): TGTGCCAGCAGCCGGGACGGGGGAGGAGATACGCAGTATTTT.

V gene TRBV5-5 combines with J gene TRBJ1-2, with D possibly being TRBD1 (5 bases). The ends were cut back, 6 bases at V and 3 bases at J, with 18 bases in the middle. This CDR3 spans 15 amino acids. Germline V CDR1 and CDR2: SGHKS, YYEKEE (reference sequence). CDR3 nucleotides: TGTGCCAGCACCCTTCGTTTGGGGGTAGACTATGGCTACACCTTC. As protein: CASTLRLGVDYGYTF.

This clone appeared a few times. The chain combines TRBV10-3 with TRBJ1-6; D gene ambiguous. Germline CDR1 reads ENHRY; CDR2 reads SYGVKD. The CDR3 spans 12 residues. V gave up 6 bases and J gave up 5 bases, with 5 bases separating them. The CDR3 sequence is CAISRDNSPLHF. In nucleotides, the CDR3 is TGTGCCATCAGCAGAGATAATTCACCCCTCCACTTT.

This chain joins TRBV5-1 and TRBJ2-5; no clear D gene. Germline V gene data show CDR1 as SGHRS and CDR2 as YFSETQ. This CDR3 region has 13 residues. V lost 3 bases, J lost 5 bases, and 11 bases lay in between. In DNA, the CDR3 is TGCGCCAGCAGCTCCCTAGTGGGTGAGACCCAGTACTTC. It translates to CASSSLVGETQYF.

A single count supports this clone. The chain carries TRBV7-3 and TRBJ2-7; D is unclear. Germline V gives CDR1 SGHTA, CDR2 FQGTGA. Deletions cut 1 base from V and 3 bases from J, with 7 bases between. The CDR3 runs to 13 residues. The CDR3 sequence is CASSLRAGYEQYF. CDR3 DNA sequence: TGTGCCAGCAGCTTAAGGGCCGGCTACGAGCAGTACTTC.